These 26 T cell receptor beta chains originate from one sample sequenced in a study of spatial heterogeneity in lung cancer. Time point given: sample taken at primary tumor resection. TCRdb passed the 5' RACE reads through MiXCR, listing each CDR3 protein once. The table includes over 50,000 distinct CDR3 sequences, approximately 6% detected once. Material: PBMCs, obtained at surgery. The receptors stem from a female donor with early-stage non-small cell lung cancer.

There are many counts of this clonotype. The chain has TRBV7-2 and TRBJ1-4, with D perhaps matching TRBD1 (5 bases). CDR1 SGHTA and CDR2 FQGNSA come from the germline V gene. There are 13 residues in the CDR3. The germline V and J ends were trimmed by 5 bases and 4 bases, with 8 bases remaining between them. This CDR3 is CASSRDVNEKLFF. The DNA of the CDR3 is TGTGCCAGCAGCCGGGACGTTAATGAAAAACTGTTTTTT.

This clonotype was observed a few times. J is TRBJ2-5 and V is TRBV5-1; D is ambiguous. The CDR3 is 13 amino acids. Germline CDR1 is SGHRS and CDR2 is YFSETQ. Trimming stripped 1 base from V and 1 base from J, with 5 bases between. CDR3 residues: CASSLYGQETQYF. The DNA for the CDR3 is TGCGCCAGCAGCTTGTACGGCCAAGAGACCCAGTACTTC.

This clonotype appeared a few times. The chain's CDR3 is CASSLGQGKTYEQYV. Here the CDR3 DNA reads TGCGCCAGCAGCTTGGGACAGGGGAAAACCTACGAGCAGTACGTC. The chain combines TRBV5-1 with TRBJ2-7; 8 bases are a match to TRBD1. This CDR3 contains 15 residues. Germline V gene sequence: CDR1 SGHRS, CDR2 YFSETQ. J gave up 2 bases and V 0 bases, and 4 bases lay outside the gene matches.

This clonotype has just a few counts. J is TRBJ1-4 and V is TRBV28, with TRBD1 identical over 7 bases. The germline V gene has CDR1 MDHEN and CDR2 SYDVKM. Unmatched junction bases numbered 9, after V lost 2 bases and J lost 0 bases. The CDR3 runs to 18 residues. The CDR3 protein is CASSLIVTGLPTNEKLFF. The CDR3 nucleotides are TGTGCCAGCAGTTTAATCGTGACAGGGCTTCCAACTAATGAAAAACTGTTTTTT. Full variable domain (rest looked up from reference TRBV28 and TRBJ1-4): DVKVTQSSRYLVKRTGEKVFLECVQDMDHENMFWYRQDPGLGLRLIYFSYDVKMKEKGDIPEGYSVSREKKERFSLILESASTNQTSMYLCASSLIVTGLPTNEKLFFGSGTQLSVL.

This clonotype has at least ten counts. V gene TRBV20-1 combines with J gene TRBJ2-7; D unclear. Germline CDR1 and CDR2: DFQATT and SNEGSKA (reference sequence). Trimming removed 4 bases from V and 0 bases from J, with 7 bases in between. The CDR3 has 12 residues. The CDR3 bases are TGCAGTGCTAAAGACAACTCCTACGAGCAGTACTTC. This encodes CSAKDNSYEQYF.

This clonotype was seen ten or more times. The V call is TRBV7-3, the J call TRBJ1-6; 8 bases agree with TRBD1. The CDR3 extends over 15 amino acids. Per germline, CDR1 SGHTA and CDR2 FQGTGA. Trimming cost V 5 bases and J 7 bases; bases outside gene matches: 7. CDR3 in amino acids: CASSPQGAGNSPLHF. CDR3 nucleotides: TGTGCCAGCAGCCCCCAGGGGGCCGGGAATTCACCCCTCCACTTT.

Notes on this clonotype: A much larger clone differs from this one at a single base, so this may be a read error. This rearrangement joins TRBV7-9 to TRBJ1-3; no clear D gene. The CDR3 runs to 14 residues. CDR1 is SEHNR and CDR2 is FQNEAQ in the germline V gene (reference sequence). In DNA form, the CDR3 reads TGTGCCACCAGCTTAACTGTCTCTGGAAACACCATATATTTT. Protein sequence: CATSLTVSGNTIYF.

This clonotype was detected many times. V gene TRBV9 combines with J gene TRBJ1-4, with TRBD1 matching 9 bases. V lost 4 bases to trimming and J lost 6 bases; unmatched junction nucleotides: 7. The CDR3 contains 15 residues. Germline-derived CDR1 and CDR2 are SGDLS and YYNGEE. The CDR3 sequence: CASSPPGQGYEKLFF. The CDR3, as DNA: TGTGCCAGCAGCCCTCCGGGACAGGGTTATGAAAAACTGTTTTTT.

This clonotype was seen at least ten times. This rearrangement joins TRBV25-1 to TRBJ1-2, with D possibly matching TRBD1 (6 bases). Trimming took 0 bases from V and 4 from J, leaving 12 bases between them. The CDR3 has 15 amino acids. Germline V gene sequence: CDR1 MGHDK, CDR2 SYGVNS. CDR3 bases: TGTGCCAGCAGTGAATATATGGACAGCCCCTATGGCTACACCTTC. This codes for CASSEYMDSPYGYTF.

This clonotype was seen repeatedly, ten times or more. The rearrangement links TRBV10-1 to TRBJ1-1; D is uncertain. CDR3 length equals 13 residues. V gave up 0 bases and J gave up 3 bases, with 5 bases separating them. CDR1 is WNHNN and CDR2 is SYGVQD in the germline V gene (reference sequence). In nucleotides, the CDR3 is TGCGCCAGCAGTGAGTCGGCCTACACTGAAGCTTTCTTT. Residues: CASSESAYTEAFF.

The rearrangement joins TRBV3-1 to TRBJ1-1; D is unclear. This CDR3 contains 14 residues. CDR1 LGHDT and CDR2 YNNKEL come from the germline V gene (reference sequence). Trimming removed 2 bases at V and 3 bases at J, with 10 bases between. Here the CDR3 DNA reads TGTGCCAGCAGCCAAAGGCCAAAGGACACTGAAGCTTTCTTT. It translates to CASSQRPKDTEAFF.

This chain uses TRBV28 with TRBJ2-7; 7 bases are shared with TRBD1. The CDR3 is 15 amino acids. After removal of 6 bases from V and 0 bases from J, the junction contained 8 bases not matched to a gene. Germline V CDR1 and CDR2: MDHEN, SYDVKM. The CDR3 coding sequence is TGTGCCAGCAGCCCCGGACAGGAAAGCTCCTACGAGCAGTACTTC. It yields the protein CASSPGQESSYEQYF.

In the case of this clonotype: This sequence may be a read error, since a much larger clone differs from it by one base. The gene calls are TRBV20-1 and TRBJ2-1, with D maybe TRBD2 (6 bases). Trimming shortened V by 3 bases and J by 5 bases, and 23 bases separated the two germline ends. Germline V lookup: CDR1 DFQATT, CDR2 SNEGSKA (reference sequence). The CDR3 is 17 residues long. Here the CDR3 reads CSARMGGGGRPNNEQFF. The CDR3 nucleotides are TGCAGTGCTAGGATGGGCGGTGGGGGGAGACCCAACAATGAGCAGTTCTTC.

The genes are TRBV2 and TRBJ1-1; D remains ambiguous. Trimming left V 6 bases short and J 4 bases short, with 15 bases between. This CDR3 comprises 14 residues. CDR1 SNHLY and CDR2 FYNNEI come from the germline V gene. Here the CDR3 DNA reads TGTGCCAGCAGGCTTCTCCGGATGGGCACTGAAGCTTTCTTT. This encodes CASRLLRMGTEAFF.

The DNA for the CDR3 is TGTGCCAGCAGCTTAGAGCGCGGGAGTTCATACAATGAGCAGTTCTTC. It is translated as CASSLERGSSYNEQFF. V is TRBV7-8 and J is TRBJ2-1, with 7 nucleotides matching TRBD2. This CDR3 contains 16 residues. Trimming cost V 1 base and J 4 bases; bases outside gene matches: 7. Germline values: CDR1 SGHVS, CDR2 FQNEAQ.

The chain joins TRBV18 to TRBJ1-6, with 9 bases aligning to TRBD1. CDR1 is KGHSH, CDR2 LQKENI, per germline. V lost 5 bases to trimming and J lost 8 bases; unmatched junction nucleotides: 16. CDR3 length equals 18 residues. CDR3 region: CASSSVAGTGNLDSPLHF. As DNA, the CDR3 is TGTGCCAGCTCATCGGTCGCTGGGACAGGGAACCTCGATTCACCCCTCCACTTT.

This clonotype was picked up a small number of times. The V gene is TRBV19, the J gene TRBJ1-4; no definite D call. The CDR3 is 19 amino acids. Germline CDR1 reads LNHDA; CDR2 reads SQIVND (reference sequence). Trimming took 2 bases from V and 7 from J, leaving 26 bases between them. This CDR3 reads CASSISAGRAIRQSEKLFF. The CDR3 nucleotides are TGTGCCAGTAGTATATCTGCGGGTCGGGCGATACGGCAGTCTGAAAAACTGTTTTTT.

This clonotype came up many times. The genes are TRBV10-3 and TRBJ2-5; TRBD2 aligns across 7 bases. The germline V gene encodes CDR1 ENHRY and CDR2 SYGVKD. The CDR3 runs to 13 residues. Trimming at V came to 8 bases and at J to 2 bases, leaving 5 bases not matched to a gene. This chain's CDR3 is CAIAGRDQETQYF. The CDR3 region has the DNA TGTGCCATCGCGGGGAGGGATCAAGAGACCCAGTACTTC.

This clonotype was found many times. The CDR3 reads CASSRMLEGGQFF. CDR3 in DNA: TGTGCCAGCAGTAGAATGCTTGAGGGTGGGCAGTTCTTC. V and J are TRBV3-1 and TRBJ2-1; tentative D call: TRBD2 (5 bases). Trimming pared 6 bases from V and 12 bases from J, leaving 18 bases between. The CDR3 contains 13 residues. Germline CDR1 and CDR2: LGHDT and YNNKEL (reference sequence).

This clonotype was recorded many times. The junction departs from germline at one end; a sequencing error may be responsible. The CDR3 is CASSGGSRETQYF. CDR3 coding DNA: TGTGCTAGCAGCGGGGGGTCAAGGGAGACCCAGTACTTC. The V and J genes are TRBV7-7 and TRBJ2-5; 9 nucleotides agree with TRBD2. This CDR3 is built from 13 residues. Germline lookup yields CDR1 SSHAT and CDR2 FNYEAQ (reference sequence). Combining the CDR3 with reference TRBV7-7 and TRBJ2-5 gives the whole variable domain GAGVSQSPRYKVTKRGQDVTLRCDPISSHATLYWYQQALGQGPEFLTYFNYEAQPDKSGLPSDRFSAERPEGSISTLTIQRTEQRDSAMYRCASSGGSRETQYFGPGTRLLVL.

This clonotype was observed at least ten times. The chain employs TRBV28 and TRBJ2-1; TRBD2 agrees at 9 bases. The CDR3 totals 14 residues. Trimming at V came to 5 bases and at J to 6 bases, leaving 5 bases not matched to a gene. The germline V gene encodes CDR1 MDHEN and CDR2 SYDVKM. Written as DNA, the CDR3 is TGTGCCAGCAGTCGACTAGCGGAGATCAATGAGCAGTTCTTC. Translation gives CASSRLAEINEQFF.

This clonotype was counted at least ten times. Mismatch with germline at one junction end may stem from a read error. This chain connects TRBV7-8 to TRBJ1-1; D gene unclear. The CDR3 consists of 13 residues. The germline V gene encodes CDR1 SGHVS and CDR2 FQNEAQ. The CDR3 reads CASTLEENTEAFF. CDR3 DNA sequence: TGTGCCAGCACCTTAGAGGAGAACACTGAAGCTTTCTTT.

This clonotype has ten or more counts. This rearrangement joins TRBV11-2 to TRBJ2-5; no clear D gene. Germline V gene lookup returns CDR1 SGHAT and CDR2 FQNNGV. With 2 bases removed from V and 1 base from J, the gap between germline ends came to 11 bases. There are 15 residues in the CDR3. CDR3 coding DNA: TGTGCCAGCAGCTTATTGGCAGCCTTCCAAGAGACCCAGTACTTC. Amino acid sequence: CASSLLAAFQETQYF.

This clonotype has more than one count but fewer than ten. The CDR3 region has the DNA TGTGCCAGCAGTTTGTCAGACTATGGCTACACCTTC. Its protein product is CASSLSDYGYTF. The chain is built from TRBV28 and TRBJ1-2; no clear D gene. V was shortened by 3 bases and J by 3 bases, with 5 bases between the two germline ends. The CDR3 is 12 residues long. Germline loops: CDR1 MDHEN, CDR2 SYDVKM.

This clonotype was seen at least ten times. The chain couples TRBV10-3 to TRBJ1-1; no clear D gene. Germline values: CDR1 ENHRY, CDR2 SYGVKD. The CDR3 loop spans 14 amino acids. The V end lost 0 bases, the J end lost 1 base, and 6 bases lay between the germline ends. CDR3 in amino acids: CAISESGGNTEAFF. CDR3 DNA: TGTGCCATCAGTGAGTCGGGCGGGAACACTGAAGCTTTCTTT.

The V and J genes are TRBV12-3 or TRBV12-4 and TRBJ2-1, with D possibly being TRBD2 (7 bases). The CDR3 has 14 amino acids. The V gene lost 8 bases and the J gene lost 4 bases, with 15 bases spanning the gap. Here the CDR3 reads CASGGAGTYNEQFF. DNA of the CDR3: TGTGCCAGCGGGGGGGCGGGCACTTACAATGAGCAGTTCTTC.